The 4 T cell receptor beta chains below come from one sample, sequenced in a study of blood T cell repertoires in COVID-19. Some clones are missing from TCRdb's copy, which holds only in-frame ones; the method was immunoSEQ multiplex PCR. Of about 210,000 clones in the sample, over 80% were seen once. Material for sequencing was PBMCs or T cells enriched from blood (not recorded which). Receptor source: a man aged 18 to 29 with acute COVID-19.

CDR3 sequence reads: CASSQDREAQTTDTQYF. The DNA for the CDR3 is TGTGCCAGCAGCCAAGATAGGGAGGCCCAGACCACAGATACGCAGTATTTT. The gene calls are TRBV14 and TRBJ2-3, with D tentatively TRBD2 (6 bases). CDR3 length equals 17 residues. Germline V gives CDR1 SGHDN, CDR2 FVKESK. Trimming shortened V by 0 bases and J by 2 bases, and 15 bases separated the two germline ends. Full variable domain (rest looked up from reference TRBV14 and TRBJ2-3): EAGVTQFPSHSVIEKGQTVTLRCDPISGHDNLYWYRRVMGKEIKFLLHFVKESKQDESGMPNNRFLAERTGGTYSTLKVQPAELEDSGVYFCASSQDREAQTTDTQYFGPGTRLTVL.

The J gene is TRBJ2-3, the V gene TRBV1; the D call in the table, TRBD2, was not verified against the DNA. TRBV1 is tagged as a pseudogene. This CDR3 contains 14 residues. The DNA for the CDR3 is TGCACCAGCCCACTAGCGGGAGACACAGATACGCAGTATTTT. Residues: CTSPLAGDTDTQYF.

J is TRBJ2-3 and V is TRBV10-2, with 7 bases lining up with TRBD1. The junction had 5 bases not matched to a gene; V was cut back by 5 bases and J by 0 bases. The CDR3 length is 15 residues. Looked up from germline, CDR1 is WSHSY and CDR2 is SAAADI. The CDR3 region has the DNA TGCGCCAGCAGTCCACAGGGGCTCAGCACAGATACGCAGTATTTT. Translating it yields CASSPQGLSTDTQYF.

This rearrangement joins TRBV6-1 to TRBJ1-2; 7 bases line up with TRBD1. Germline values: CDR1 MNHNS, CDR2 SASEGT. CDR3 length equals 14 residues. Trimming cost V 0 bases and J 5 bases; bases outside gene matches: 3. DNA for the CDR3: TGTGCCAGCAGTGAAGCCGGACAGGTGTATGGCTACACCTTC. It yields the protein CASSEAGQVYGYTF.